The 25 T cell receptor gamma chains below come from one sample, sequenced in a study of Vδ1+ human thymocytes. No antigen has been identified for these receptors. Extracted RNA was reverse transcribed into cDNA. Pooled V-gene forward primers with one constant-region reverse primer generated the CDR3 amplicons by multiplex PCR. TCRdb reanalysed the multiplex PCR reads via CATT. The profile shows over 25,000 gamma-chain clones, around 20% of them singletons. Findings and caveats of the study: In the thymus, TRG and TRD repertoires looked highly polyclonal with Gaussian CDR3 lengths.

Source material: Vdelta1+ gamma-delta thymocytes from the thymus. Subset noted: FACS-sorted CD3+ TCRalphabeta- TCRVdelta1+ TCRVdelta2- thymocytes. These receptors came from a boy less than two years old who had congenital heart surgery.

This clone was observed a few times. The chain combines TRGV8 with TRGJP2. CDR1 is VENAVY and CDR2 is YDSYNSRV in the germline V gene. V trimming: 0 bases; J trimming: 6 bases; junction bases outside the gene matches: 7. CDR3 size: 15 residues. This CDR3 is CATWDRFRGDWIKTF. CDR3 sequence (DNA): TGTGCCACCTGGGATAGGTTTCGGGGTGATTGGATCAAGACGTTT.

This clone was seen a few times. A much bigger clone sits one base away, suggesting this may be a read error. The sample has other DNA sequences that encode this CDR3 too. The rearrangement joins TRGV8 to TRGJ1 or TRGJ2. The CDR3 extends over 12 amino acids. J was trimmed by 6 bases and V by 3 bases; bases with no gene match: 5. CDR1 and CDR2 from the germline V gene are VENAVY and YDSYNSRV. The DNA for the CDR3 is TGTGCCACCTGGGATTGGCGTTATAAGAAACTCTTT. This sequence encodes CATWDWRYKKLF.

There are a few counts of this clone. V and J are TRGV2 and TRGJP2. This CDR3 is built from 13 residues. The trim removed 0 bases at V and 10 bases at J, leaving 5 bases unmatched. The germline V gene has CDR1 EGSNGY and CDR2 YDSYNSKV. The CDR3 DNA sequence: TGTGCCACCTGGGACGGGCGAGGTTGGATCAAGACGTTT. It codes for CATWDGRGWIKTF.

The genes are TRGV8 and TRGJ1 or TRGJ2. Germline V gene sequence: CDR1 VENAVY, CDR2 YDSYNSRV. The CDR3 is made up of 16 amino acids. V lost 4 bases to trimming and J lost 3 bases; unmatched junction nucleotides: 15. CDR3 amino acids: CATWEYVPFSYYKKLF. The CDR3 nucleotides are TGTGCCACCTGGGAGTACGTCCCATTTTCTTATTATAAGAAACTCTTT.

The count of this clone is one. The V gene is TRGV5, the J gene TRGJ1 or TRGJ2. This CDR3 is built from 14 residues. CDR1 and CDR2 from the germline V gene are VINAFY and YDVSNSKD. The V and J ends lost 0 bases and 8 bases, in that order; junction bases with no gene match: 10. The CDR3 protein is CATWDRTQPHKKLF. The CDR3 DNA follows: TGTGCCACCTGGGACAGGACACAGCCTCATAAGAAACTCTTT.

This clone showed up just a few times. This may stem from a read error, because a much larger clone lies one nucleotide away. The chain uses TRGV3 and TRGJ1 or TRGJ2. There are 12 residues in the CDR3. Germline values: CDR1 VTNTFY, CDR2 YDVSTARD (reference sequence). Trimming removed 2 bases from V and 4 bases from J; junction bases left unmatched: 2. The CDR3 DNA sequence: TGTGCCACCTGGGACACATATTATAAGAAACTCTTT. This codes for CATWDTYYKKLF.

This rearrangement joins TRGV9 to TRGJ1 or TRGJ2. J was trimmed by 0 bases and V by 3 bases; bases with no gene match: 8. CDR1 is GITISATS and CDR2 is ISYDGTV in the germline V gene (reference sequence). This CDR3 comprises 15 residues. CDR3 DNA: TGTGCCTTGTGGGAGTCCCCGAAGAATTATTATAAGAAACTCTTT. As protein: CALWESPKNYYKKLF.

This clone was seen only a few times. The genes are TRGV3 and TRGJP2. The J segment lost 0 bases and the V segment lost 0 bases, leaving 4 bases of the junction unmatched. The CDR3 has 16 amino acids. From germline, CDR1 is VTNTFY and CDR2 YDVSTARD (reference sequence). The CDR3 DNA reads TGTGCCACCTGGGACAGGCTATATAGTAGTGATTGGATCAAGACGTTT. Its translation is CATWDRLYSSDWIKTF.

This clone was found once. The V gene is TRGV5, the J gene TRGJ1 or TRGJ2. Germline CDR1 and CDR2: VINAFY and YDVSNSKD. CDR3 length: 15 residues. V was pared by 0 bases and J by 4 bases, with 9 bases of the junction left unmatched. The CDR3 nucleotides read TGTGCCACCTGGGACAGGCCATGGGGGTATTATAAGAAACTCTTT. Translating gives CATWDRPWGYYKKLF.

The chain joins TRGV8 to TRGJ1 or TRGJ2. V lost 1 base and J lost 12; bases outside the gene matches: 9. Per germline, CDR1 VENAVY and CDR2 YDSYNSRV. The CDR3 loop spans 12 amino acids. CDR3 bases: TGTGCCACCTGGGATAGCCTACTTCGGAAACTCTTT. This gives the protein CATWDSLLRKLF.

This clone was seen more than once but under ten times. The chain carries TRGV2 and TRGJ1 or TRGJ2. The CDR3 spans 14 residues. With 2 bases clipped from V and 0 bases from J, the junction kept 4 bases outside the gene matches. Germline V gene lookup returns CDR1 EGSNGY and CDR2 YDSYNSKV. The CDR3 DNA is TGTGCCACCTGGGACGCCGCGAATTATTATAAGAAACTCTTT. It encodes CATWDAANYYKKLF.

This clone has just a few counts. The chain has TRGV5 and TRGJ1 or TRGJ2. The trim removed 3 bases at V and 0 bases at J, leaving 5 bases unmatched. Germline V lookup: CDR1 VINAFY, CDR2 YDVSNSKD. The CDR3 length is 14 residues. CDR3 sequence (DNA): TGTGCCACCTGGGACGAGCAGAATTATTATAAGAAACTCTTT. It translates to CATWDEQNYYKKLF.

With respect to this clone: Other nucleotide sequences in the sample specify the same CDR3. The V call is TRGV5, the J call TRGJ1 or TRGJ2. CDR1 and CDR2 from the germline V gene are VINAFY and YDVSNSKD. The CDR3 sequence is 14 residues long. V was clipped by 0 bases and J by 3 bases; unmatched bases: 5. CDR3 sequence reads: CATWDRRFYYKKLF. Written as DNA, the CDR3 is TGTGCCACCTGGGACAGGCGTTTTTATTATAAGAAACTCTTT.

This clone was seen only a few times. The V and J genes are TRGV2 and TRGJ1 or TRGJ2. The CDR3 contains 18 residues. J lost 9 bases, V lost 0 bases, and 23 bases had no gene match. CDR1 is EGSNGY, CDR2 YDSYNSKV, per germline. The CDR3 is CATWDGVKKPTQILKKLF. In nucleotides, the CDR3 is TGTGCCACCTGGGACGGGGTTAAGAAACCAACCCAGATACTTAAGAAACTCTTT.

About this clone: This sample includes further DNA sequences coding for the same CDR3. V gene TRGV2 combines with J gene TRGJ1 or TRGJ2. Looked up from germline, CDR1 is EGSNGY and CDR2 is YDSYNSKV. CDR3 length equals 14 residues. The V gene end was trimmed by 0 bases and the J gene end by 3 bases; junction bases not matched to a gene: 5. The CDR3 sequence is CATWDGDRYYKKLF. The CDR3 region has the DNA TGTGCCACCTGGGACGGGGACCGTTATTATAAGAAACTCTTT.

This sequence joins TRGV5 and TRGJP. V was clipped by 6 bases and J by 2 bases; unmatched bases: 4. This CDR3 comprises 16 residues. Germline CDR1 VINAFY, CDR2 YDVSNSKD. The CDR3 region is CATWYRQELGKKIKVF. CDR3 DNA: TGTGCCACCTGGTACCGGCAAGAGTTGGGCAAAAAAATCAAGGTATTT.

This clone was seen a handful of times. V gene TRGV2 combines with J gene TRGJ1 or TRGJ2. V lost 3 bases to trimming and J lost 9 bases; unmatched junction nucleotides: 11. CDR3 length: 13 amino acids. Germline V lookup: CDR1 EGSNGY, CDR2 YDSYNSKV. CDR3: CATWDRTPFKKLF. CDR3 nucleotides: TGTGCCACCTGGGACAGGACCCCCTTTAAGAAACTCTTT.

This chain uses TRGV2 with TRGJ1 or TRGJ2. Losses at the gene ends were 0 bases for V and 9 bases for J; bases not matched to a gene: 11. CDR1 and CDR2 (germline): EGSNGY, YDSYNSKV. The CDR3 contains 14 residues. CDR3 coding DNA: TGTGCCACCTGGGACGGGCCGAAAAACTCTAAGAAACTCTTT. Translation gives CATWDGPKNSKKLF.

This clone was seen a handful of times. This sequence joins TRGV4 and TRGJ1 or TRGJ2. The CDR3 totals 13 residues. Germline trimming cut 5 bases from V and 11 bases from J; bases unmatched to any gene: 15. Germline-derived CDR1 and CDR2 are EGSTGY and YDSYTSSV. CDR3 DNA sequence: TGTGCCACCTGGGTCCCAAGTAAAGGGGAGAAACTCTTT. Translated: CATWVPSKGEKLF.

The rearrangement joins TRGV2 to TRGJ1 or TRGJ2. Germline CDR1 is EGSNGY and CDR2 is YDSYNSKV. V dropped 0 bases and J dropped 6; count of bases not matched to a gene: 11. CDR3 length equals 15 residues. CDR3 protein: CATWDGRVSSYKKLF. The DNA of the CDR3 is TGTGCCACCTGGGACGGGCGGGTATCTTCTTATAAGAAACTCTTT.

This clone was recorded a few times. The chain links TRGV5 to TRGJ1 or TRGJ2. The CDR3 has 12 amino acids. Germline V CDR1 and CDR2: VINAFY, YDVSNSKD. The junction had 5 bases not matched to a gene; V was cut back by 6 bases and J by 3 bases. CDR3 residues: CATWTPYYKKLF. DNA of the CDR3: TGTGCCACCTGGACTCCTTATTATAAGAAACTCTTT.

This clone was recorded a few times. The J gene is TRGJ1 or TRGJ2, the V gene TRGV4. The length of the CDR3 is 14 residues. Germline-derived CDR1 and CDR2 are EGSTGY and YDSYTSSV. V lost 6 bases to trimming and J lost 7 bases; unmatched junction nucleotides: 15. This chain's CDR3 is CATWSSRGRYKKLF. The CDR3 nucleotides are TGTGCCACCTGGTCCTCCCGGGGTAGATATAAGAAACTCTTT.

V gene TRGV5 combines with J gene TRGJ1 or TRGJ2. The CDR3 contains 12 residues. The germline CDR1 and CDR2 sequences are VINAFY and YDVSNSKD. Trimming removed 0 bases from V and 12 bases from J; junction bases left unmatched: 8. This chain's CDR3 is CATWDRRASKLF. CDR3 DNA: TGTGCCACCTGGGACAGGCGGGCCTCGAAACTCTTT.

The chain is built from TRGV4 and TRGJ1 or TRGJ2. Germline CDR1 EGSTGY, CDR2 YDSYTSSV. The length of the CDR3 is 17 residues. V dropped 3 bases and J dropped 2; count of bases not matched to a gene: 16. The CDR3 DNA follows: TGTGCCACCTGGGATTGGCTCGGAGCTCCAGATTATTATAAGAAACTCTTT. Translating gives CATWDWLGAPDYYKKLF.

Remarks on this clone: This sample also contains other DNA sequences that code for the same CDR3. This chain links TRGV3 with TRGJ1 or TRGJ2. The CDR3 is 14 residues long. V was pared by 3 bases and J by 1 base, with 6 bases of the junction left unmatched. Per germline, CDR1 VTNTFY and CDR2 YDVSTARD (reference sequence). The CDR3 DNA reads TGTGCCACCTGGGACCGATCTAATTATTATAAGAAACTCTTT. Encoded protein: CATWDRSNYYKKLF.